This T cell receptor (beta chain) emerged from a study of graft-versus-host responses after intestinal transplantation (dated by TCRdb to the early 2020s). About the full investigation: The transplants that recipients received were multivisceral, liver-intestinal, or isolated intestinal. Every recipient was given anti-thymocyte globulin induction, then maintenance tacrolimus and steroids for about three years. A peak of at least 4% donor T cells among recipient peripheral blood mononuclear cells was the definition used for donor T cell macrochimerism. Samples from a few later patients were sequenced in-house on an Illumina MiSeq with MiXCR processing rather than by the commercial service. The cohort enrolled 24 intestinal transplant recipients, one of whom was a retransplant, and 3 patients without pretransplant specimens were excluded. After intestinal transplantation, graft-versus-host and host-versus-graft alloreactive T cell clones in the graft, circulation and bone marrow were tracked using bulk TCR-beta CDR3 sequencing. To identify alloreactive clones, pre-transplant mixed lymphocyte reaction products were sequenced and compared with unstimulated pre-transplant donor and recipient T cells. The full study reports these points: GvH clones were found in recipient bone marrow, and some of the GvH clones appeared earlier in ileal mucosa or blood, which is consistent with an intestinal mucosal origin. The relatively low number and heterogeneity of intestinal transplant patients limited the conclusions. In patients with donor T cell macrochimerism, the allografts had high GvH to HvG T cell clonal ratios. Early after transplant, peak levels of circulating GvH clones were found to be associated with declines in HvG clones.

Libraries came from the immunoSEQ multiplex PCR assay. For most patients, genomic DNA was isolated with the Qiagen DNeasy Blood and Tissue Kit and shipped frozen to Adaptive Biotechnologies for TCR sequencing. Adaptive Biotechnologies carried out high-throughput TCR-beta CDR3 sequencing of genomic DNA for most patients. Per the original workflow: TCR sequencing data for more than 15 patients were retrieved from Adaptive's ImmunoSEQ software; a few other patients were processed with MiXCR and VDJtools. To correct CD4 versus CD8 sorting errors, any sequence found in both subsets at a frequency ratio below 5:1 was removed. CDR3 nucleotide sequences shared between donor and recipient were removed because the origin of such sequences could not be assigned. To count as alloreactive, a clone needed at least 2-fold expansion over unstimulated cells and a minimum CFSE-low frequency of 0.002% (template counts) or 0.001% (read counts). Mappable clones were those detected in sequenced pre-transplant spleen, lymph node, or MLR CFSE-low populations of the donor or recipient. The cumulative frequency of alloreactive clones was calculated as a percentage of all sequences, weighted by copy number. TCRdb took this table from immuneACCESS and kept in-frame rearrangements with V and J called. Such tables lack part of the clones; where checked against another copy, unresolved V genes explain under half of the gap, and the rest is unexplained. V and J calls and clone size follow that table, whereas D and trimming were derived from the DNA. The sample table holds more than 65,000 clones, of which approximately 93% were seen once. The ten biggest clones cover over 0.4% of the sample.

The sample's time point, from its label and the paper: cells obtained before transplantation from donor or recipient. CD3+CD4+ and CD3+CD8+ populations were FACS-sorted from unstimulated pre-transplant donor and recipient cells taken from spleen or lymph nodes. The germline V gene provides CDR1 SGHTA and CDR2 FQGNSA. V is cut by 7 bases and J by 4 bases, and the space between the germline ends is 17 bases. The CDR3 starts with the cysteine, ends with the phenylalanine, and has 14 residues. Of the read, only the CDR3 DNA is kept; its 42 bases are in frame from base 1. Concerning this clone itself: Its antigen remains unidentified. Nothing much larger sits one base from this clone, and base qualities are not available.

This receptor was identified in a human donor who received an intestinal transplant. The sequencing used unstimulated CD8+ T cells sorted from spleen or lymph node cells, collected before intestinal transplant. The chain links TRBV7-2 with TRBJ2-7; a weak D assignment points to TRBD1 (5 bases agree). The DNA sequence follows: TGTGCCAGCACCCACCCAGGGCCTGGATACGAGCAGTACTTC. This gives the protein CASTHPGPGYEQYF. Reference TRBV7-2 and TRBJ2-7 proteins supply the regions before and after the CDR3; the full variable domain is: GAGVSQSPSNKVTEKGKDVELRCDPISGHTALYWYRQSLGQGLEFLIYFQGNSAPDKSGLPSDRFSAERTGGSVSTLTIQRTQQEDSAVYLCASTHPGPGYEQYFGPGTRLTVT.